The clone carrying this T cell receptor beta chain showed up many times. What it recognizes is unknown. The data were obtained in a study of T-cell reconstitution after alpha-beta-depleted transplantation in children. Study-wide points: Surviving recipient cells, namely T cells and thymic progenitors, were the source of high day-60 TCRbeta diversity in some patients.

TCRbeta library construction was performed incorporating unique molecular identifiers. TCRdb passed the PCR reads through MiXCR, listing each CDR3 protein once. The data contain around 600,000 distinct CDR3 sequences, roughly 24% of them seen just once; the ten biggest clones take up roughly 13%. The CDR3 loop spans 14 amino acids. V was clipped by 1 base and J by 6 bases, with 7 bases between them. Germline values: CDR1 MNHEY, CDR2 SVGAGI. The sequence was obtained from a boy under three years old who had a stem cell transplant for acute myeloid leukemia, so the T cells may come from the graft donor. The rearrangement joins TRBV6-5 to TRBJ1-6; unclear D gene. Sequenced material: PBMCs, mostly from graft donor cells, taken 360 days after TCRalphabeta/CD19-depleted stem cell transplant. The CDR3 bases are TGTGCCAGCAGTTACTTACAATTTAATTCACCCCTCCACTTT. This gives the protein CASSYLQFNSPLHF.